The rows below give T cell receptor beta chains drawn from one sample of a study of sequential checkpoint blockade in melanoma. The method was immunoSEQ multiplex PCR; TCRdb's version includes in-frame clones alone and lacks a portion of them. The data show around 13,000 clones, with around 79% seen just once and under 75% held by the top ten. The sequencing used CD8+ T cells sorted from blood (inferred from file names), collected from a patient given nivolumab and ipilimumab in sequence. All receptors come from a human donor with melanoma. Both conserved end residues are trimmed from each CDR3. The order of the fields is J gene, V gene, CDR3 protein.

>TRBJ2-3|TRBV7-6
ASSSVSDTQY
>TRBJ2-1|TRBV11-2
ASSLWANNEQF
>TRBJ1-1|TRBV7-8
ASSPGLYLGITEAF
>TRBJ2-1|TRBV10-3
AISGRESSYNEQF
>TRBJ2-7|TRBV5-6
ASSVSGMSSYEQY
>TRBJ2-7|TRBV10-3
AITADRGRYEQY
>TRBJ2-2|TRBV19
ASRSSGSGTLGELF
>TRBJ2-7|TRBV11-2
ASSLLPGLLPYEQY
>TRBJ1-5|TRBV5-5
ASSLGRNNQPQH
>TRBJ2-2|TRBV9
ASSEDSTGELF
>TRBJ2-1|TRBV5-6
ASSSDSNEQF
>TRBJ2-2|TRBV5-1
ASSSASGGFPGELF
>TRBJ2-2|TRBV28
ASSSGGLARDGELF
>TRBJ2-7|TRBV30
AWSRTGNSYEQY
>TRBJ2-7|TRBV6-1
ASSKTTGGSNEQY
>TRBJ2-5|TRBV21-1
ASPKCLAGEGRETQY
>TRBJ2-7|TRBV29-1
SVETETESSYEQY
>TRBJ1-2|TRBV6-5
ASSPTGSYGYT
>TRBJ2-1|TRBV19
ASATGLARDNEQF
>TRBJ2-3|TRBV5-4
ASSFISGYTDTQY
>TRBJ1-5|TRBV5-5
ASRPGVGNQPQH
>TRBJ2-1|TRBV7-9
ASSSGQGVYNEQF
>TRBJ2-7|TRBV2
ASSQKYGLSYEQY
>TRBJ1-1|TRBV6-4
ASSEFGTGSNTEAF
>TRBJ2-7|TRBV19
ASSPGTAYEQY
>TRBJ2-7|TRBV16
ASSQSWTGPYEQY
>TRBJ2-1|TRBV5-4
ATYESGSYNEQF
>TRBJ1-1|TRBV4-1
ASSTTLDTEAF
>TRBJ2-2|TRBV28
ASSYRGRLAGELF
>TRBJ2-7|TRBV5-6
ASSLELAGANEQY
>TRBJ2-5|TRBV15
ATGNRAFETQY
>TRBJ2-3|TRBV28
ASIRISQTDALEDTQY
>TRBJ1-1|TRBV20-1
SAMDISQAF
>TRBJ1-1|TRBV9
ASSTRQAMNTEAF
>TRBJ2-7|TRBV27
ASSFSGLTSYEQY
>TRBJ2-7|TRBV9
ASSVGRFSYEQY
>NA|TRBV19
ASSKTSASYEQY
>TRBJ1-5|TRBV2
ASSETGSPNQPQH
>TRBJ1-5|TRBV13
ASSLGRGLRQPQH
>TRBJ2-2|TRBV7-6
ASSLATGGPLTGELF
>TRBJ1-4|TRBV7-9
ASSLEAYGTLSNEKLF
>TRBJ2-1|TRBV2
ASRKIGQYPYNEQF
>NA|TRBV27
ASSTIRTVLHEQY
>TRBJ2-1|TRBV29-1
RWDSYNEQF
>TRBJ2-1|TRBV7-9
ASSFSLAGADEQF
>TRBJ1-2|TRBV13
ASSLGRGRGGYGYT
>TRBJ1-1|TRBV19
ASHLDSYTEAF
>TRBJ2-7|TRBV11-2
ASSSGQGTYEQY
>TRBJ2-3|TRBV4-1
ASRTDLGPDTQY
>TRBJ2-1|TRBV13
ASTGAGGPYNEQF
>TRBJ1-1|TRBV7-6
ASSLARGGNTEAF
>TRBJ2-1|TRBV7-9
ASSILAGAFNEQF
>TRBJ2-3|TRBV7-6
ASSTTGDDTSTDTQY
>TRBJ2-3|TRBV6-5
ASSYLGQEFTDTQY
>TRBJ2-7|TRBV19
ASSITQRGDNEQY
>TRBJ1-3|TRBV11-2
ASSLGQGFTSGNTIY
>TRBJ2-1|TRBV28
ASTPLVYNEQF
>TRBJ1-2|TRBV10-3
ATQSEDIFYGYT